This TCR beta chain was obtained from a study of T cells in Graves' hyperthyroidism and ophthalmopathy. It was RNA transcripts that yielded the amplified TCR beta CDR3 regions. TCR CDR3 underwent first-round RT-PCR with the HTBI primer set. From the multiplex PCR reads, TCRdb called clonotypes with MiXCR, one entry per CDR3 protein. The profile covers 750,000 to 950,000 distinct CDR3 sequences, with 35% to 45% appearing a single time and 8.9% taken by the ten largest. This clonotype was seen a few times. CDR3 length equals 16 residues. V lost 5 bases to trimming and J lost 4 bases, with 20 bases between them. Germline V lookup: CDR1 SEHNR, CDR2 FQNEAQ (reference sequence).

The chain employs TRBV7-9 and TRBJ1-2; a possible D gene is TRBD1 (5 bases). The TCR sequence derives from a man aged 18-30 years with Graves' hyperthyroidism. Material: blood. The DNA for the CDR3 is TGTGCCAGCAGCCAAGATCGTGGCAGGGCGGTCTATGGCTACACCTTC. It codes for CASSQDRGRAVYGYTF.